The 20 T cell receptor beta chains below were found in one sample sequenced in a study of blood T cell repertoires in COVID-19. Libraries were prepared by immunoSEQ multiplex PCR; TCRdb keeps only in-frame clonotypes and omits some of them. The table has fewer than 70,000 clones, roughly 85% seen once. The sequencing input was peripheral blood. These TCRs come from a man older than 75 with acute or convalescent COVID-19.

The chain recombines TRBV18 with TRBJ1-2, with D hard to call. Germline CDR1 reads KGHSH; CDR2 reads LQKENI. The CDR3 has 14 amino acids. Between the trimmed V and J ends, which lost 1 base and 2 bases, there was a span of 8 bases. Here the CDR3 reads CASSPLTENYGYTF. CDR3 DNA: TGTGCCAGCTCACCACTCACAGAAAACTATGGCTACACCTTC.

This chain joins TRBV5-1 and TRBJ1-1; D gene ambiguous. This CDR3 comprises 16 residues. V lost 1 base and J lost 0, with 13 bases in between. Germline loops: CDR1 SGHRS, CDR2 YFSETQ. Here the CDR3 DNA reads TGCGCCAGCAGCTTGAACGGTTCCCCTCTGAACACTGAAGCTTTCTTT. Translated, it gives CASSLNGSPLNTEAFF.

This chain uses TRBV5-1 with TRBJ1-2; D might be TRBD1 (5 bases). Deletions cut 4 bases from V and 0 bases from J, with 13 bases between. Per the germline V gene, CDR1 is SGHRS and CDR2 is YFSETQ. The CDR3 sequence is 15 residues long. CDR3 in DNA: TGCGCCAGCAGCGATGACAGCATTTCTAACTATGGCTACACCTTC. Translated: CASSDDSISNYGYTF.

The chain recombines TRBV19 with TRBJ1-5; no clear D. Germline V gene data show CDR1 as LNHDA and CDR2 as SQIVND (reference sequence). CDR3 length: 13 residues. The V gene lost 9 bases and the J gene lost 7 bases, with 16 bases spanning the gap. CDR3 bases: TGTGCCAGCCTCGGAGGAGGGTTGCAGCCCCAGCATTTT. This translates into CASLGGGLQPQHF.

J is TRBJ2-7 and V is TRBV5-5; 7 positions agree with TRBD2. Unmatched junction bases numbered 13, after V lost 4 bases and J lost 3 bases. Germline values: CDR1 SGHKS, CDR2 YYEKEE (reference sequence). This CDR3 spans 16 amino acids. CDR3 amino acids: CASSRRVVAGRYEQYF. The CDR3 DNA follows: TGTGCCAGCAGCCGCCGGGTGGTAGCGGGTCGCTACGAGCAGTACTTC.

As DNA, the CDR3 is TGTGCCAGCTCACCACGAGGGGGCGGAGGGTCCTACGAGCAGTACTTC. Translation: CASSPRGGGGSYEQYF. The genes are TRBV18 and TRBJ2-7, with TRBD1 as a possible D gene (7 bases). The CDR3 has 16 amino acids. Trimming stripped 1 base from V and 1 base from J, with 14 bases between. CDR1 is KGHSH, CDR2 LQKENI, per germline.

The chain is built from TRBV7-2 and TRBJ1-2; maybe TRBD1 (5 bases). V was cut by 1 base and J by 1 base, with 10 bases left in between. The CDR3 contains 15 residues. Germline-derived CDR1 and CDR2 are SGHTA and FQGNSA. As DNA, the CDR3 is TGTGCCAGCAGCTTAGGTGGGGCGCTTAACTATGGCTACACCTTC. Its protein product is CASSLGGALNYGYTF.

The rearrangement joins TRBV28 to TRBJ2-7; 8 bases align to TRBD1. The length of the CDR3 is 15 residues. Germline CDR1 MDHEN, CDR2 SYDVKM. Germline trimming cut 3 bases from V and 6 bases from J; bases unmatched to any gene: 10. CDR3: CASSFIGGQVAEQYF. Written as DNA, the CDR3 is TGTGCCAGCAGTTTTATTGGGGGACAGGTCGCCGAGCAGTACTTC.

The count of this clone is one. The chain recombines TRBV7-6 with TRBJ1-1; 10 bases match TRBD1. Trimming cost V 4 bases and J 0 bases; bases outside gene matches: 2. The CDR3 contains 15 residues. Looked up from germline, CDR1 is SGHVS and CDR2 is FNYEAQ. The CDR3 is CASSSGTGVNTEAFF. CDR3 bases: TGTGCCAGCAGCTCCGGGACAGGGGTGAACACTGAAGCTTTCTTT.

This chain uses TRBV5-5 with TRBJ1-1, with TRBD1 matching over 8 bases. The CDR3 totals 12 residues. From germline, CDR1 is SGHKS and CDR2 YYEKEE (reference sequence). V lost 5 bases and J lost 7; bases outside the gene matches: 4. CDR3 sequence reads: CASSRQGFEAFF. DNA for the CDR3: TGTGCCAGCAGTCGACAGGGGTTTGAAGCTTTCTTT.

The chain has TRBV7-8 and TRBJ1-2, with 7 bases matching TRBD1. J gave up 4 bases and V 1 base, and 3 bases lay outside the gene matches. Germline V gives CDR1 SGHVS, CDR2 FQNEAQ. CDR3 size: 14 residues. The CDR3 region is CASSLGSGGYGYTF. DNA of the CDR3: TGTGCCAGCAGCTTAGGGTCAGGGGGCTATGGCTACACCTTC.

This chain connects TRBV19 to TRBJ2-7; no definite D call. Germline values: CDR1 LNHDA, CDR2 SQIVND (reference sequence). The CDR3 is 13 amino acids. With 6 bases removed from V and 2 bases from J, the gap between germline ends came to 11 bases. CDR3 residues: CASSNDITYEQYF. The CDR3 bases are TGTGCCAGTAGCAATGACATCACCTACGAGCAGTACTTC.

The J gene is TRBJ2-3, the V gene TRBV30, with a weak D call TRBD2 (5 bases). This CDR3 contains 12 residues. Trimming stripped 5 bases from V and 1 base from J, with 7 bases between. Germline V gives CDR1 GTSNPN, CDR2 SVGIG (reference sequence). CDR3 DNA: TGTGCCTGGCACGGGGGCACAGATACGCAGTATTTT. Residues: CAWHGGTDTQYF.

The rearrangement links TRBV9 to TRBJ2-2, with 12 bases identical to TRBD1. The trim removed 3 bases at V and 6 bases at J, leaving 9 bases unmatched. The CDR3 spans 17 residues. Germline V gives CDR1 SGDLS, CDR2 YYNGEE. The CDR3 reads CASSAGTGGFKSGELFF. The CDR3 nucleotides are TGTGCCAGCAGCGCTGGGACAGGGGGCTTTAAATCCGGGGAGCTGTTTTTT.

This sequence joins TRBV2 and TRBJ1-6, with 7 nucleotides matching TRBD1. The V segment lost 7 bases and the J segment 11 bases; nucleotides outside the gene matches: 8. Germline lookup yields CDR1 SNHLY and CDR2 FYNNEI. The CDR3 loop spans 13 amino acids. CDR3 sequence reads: CASKGQGETPLHF. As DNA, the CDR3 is TGTGCCAGCAAGGGGCAGGGGGAGACACCCCTCCACTTT.

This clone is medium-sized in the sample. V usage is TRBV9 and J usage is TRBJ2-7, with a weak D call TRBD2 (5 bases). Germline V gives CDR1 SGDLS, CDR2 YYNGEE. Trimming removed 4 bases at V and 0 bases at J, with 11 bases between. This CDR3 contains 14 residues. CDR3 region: CASSLGRDSYEQYF. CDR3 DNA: TGTGCCAGCAGCCTAGGACGGGACTCCTACGAGCAGTACTTC.

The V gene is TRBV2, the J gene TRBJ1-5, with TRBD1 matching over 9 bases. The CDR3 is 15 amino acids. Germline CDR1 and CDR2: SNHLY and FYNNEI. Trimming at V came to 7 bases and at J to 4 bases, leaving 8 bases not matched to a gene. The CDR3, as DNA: TGTGCCAGCAAGAGGACAGGGGTCGCGAATCAGCCCCAGCATTTT. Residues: CASKRTGVANQPQHF.

CDR3 nucleotide sequence: TGTGCCAGCAGCTTAACGAGGCAGCGCCTCTTCTTT. This gives the protein CASSLTRQRLFF. The chain recombines TRBV7-2 with TRBJ1-1, with D hard to call. CDR1 is SGHTA and CDR2 is FQGNSA in the germline V gene. V lost 2 bases, J lost 14 bases, and 15 bases lay in between. This CDR3 region has 12 residues.

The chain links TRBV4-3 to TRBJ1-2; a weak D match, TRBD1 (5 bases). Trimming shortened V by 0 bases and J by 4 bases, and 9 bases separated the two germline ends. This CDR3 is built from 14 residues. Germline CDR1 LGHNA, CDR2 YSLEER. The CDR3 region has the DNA TGCGCCAGCAGCCAAGAGCAGGGTATCTATGGCTACACCTTC. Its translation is CASSQEQGIYGYTF.

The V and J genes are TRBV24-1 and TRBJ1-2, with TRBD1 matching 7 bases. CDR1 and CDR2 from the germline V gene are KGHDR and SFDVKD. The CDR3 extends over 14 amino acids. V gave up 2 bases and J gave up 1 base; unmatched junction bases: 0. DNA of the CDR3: TGTGCCACCAGTGATTACAGGGGTAACTATGGCTACACCTTC. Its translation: CATSDYRGNYGYTF.